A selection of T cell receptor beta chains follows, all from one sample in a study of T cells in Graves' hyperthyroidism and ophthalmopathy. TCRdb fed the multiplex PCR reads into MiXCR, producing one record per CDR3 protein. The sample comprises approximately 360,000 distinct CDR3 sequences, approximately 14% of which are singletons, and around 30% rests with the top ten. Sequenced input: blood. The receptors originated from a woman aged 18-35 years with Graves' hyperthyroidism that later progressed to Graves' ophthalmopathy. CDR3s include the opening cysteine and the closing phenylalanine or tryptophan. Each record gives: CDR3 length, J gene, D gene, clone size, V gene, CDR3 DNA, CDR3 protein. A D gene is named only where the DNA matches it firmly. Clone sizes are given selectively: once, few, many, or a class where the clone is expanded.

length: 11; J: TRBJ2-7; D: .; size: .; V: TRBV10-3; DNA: TGTGCCATCATCGGACATAACGAGCAGTACTTC; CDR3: CAIIGHNEQYF
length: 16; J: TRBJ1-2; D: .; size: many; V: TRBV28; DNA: TGTGCCAGCAGCCCAGGCGAGGTTGGGGGGCTCTATGGCTACACCTTC; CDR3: CASSPGEVGGLYGYTF
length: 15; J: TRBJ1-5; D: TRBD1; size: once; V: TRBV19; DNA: TGTGCCAGTAGTATAAGGGCAGGGGGTTTTCAGCCCCAGCATTTT; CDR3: CASSIRAGGFQPQHF
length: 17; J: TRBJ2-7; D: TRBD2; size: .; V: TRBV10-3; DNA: TGTGCCATCAGGTGGTGGCTAGCGGGCGCAAGCTCCTACGAGCAGTACTTC; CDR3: CAIRWWLAGASSYEQYF
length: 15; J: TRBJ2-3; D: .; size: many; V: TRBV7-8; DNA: TGTGCCAGCAGCTCGTTAGCGGCCGGCGCAGATACGCAGTATTTT; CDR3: CASSSLAAGADTQYF
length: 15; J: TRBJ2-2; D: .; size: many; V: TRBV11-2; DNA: TGTGCCAGCAGCTTATTCCGATCGAACACCGGGGAGCTGTTTTTT; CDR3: CASSLFRSNTGELFF
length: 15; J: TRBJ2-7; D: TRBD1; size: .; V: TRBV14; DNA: TGTGCCAGCAGTCCACCGGGACAGGGGAAAGGAGAGCAGTACTTC; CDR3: CASSPPGQGKGEQYF
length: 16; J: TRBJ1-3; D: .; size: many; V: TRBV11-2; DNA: TGTGCCAGCAGCTTAGGAAGGGCCGTATCGGGAAACACCATATATTTT; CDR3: CASSLGRAVSGNTIYF
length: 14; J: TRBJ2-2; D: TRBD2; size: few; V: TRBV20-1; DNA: TGCAGTGCTAGGACCGGGGGGTACAACGGGGAGCTGTTTTTT; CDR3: CSARTGGYNGELFF
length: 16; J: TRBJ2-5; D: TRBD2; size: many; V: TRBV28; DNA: TGTGCCAGCAGTCCCGGGACTAGCGGGAGAACGGAGACCCAGTACTTC; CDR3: CASSPGTSGRTETQYF